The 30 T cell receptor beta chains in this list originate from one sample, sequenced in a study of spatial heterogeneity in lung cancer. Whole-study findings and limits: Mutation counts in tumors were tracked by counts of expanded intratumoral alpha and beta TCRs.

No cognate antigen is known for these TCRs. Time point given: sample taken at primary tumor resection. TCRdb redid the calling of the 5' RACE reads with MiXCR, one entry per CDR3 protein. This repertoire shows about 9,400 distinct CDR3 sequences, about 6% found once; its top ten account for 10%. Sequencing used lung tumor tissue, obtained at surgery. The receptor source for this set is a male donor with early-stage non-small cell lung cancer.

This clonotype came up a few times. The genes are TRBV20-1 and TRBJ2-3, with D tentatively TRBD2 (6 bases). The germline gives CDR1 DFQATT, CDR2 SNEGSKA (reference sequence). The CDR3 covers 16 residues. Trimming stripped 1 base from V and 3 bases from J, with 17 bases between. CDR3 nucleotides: TGCAGTGCTAGAGGAATCCAGGAGCGGGCTACAGATACGCAGTATTTT. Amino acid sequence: CSARGIQERATDTQYF.

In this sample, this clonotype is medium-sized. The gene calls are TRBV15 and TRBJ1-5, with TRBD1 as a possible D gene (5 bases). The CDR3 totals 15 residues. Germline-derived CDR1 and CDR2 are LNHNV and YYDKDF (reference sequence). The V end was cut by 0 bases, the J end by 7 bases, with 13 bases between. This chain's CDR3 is CATSREWGEGQPQHF. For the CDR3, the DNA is TGTGCCACCAGCAGAGAATGGGGGGAAGGACAGCCCCAGCATTTT.

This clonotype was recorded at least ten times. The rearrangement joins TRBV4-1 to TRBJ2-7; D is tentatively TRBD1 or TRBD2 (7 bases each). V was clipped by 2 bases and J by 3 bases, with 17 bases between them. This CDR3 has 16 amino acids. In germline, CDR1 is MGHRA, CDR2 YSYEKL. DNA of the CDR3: TGCGCCAGCAGCCAACAGGGGGGGTCAGGGGGCTACGAGCAGTACGTC. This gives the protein CASSQQGGSGGYEQYV.

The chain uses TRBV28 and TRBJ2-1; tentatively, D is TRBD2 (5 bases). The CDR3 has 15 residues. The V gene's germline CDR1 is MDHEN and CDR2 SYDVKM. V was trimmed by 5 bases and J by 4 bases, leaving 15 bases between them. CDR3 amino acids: CASSPRGSRYNEQFF. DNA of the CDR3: TGTGCCAGCAGTCCGAGAGGGTCGAGATACAATGAGCAGTTCTTC.

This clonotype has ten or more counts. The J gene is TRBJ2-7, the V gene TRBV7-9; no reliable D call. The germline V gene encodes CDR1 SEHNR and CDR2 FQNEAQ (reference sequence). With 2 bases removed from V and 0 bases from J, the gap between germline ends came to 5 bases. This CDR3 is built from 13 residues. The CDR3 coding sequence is TGTGCCAGCAGCTTAACCAGCTCCTACGAGCAGTACTTC. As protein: CASSLTSSYEQYF.

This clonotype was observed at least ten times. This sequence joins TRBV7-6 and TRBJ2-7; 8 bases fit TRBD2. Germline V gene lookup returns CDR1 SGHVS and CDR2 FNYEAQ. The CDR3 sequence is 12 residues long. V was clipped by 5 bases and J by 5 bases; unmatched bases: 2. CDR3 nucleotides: TGTGCCAGCAGCCCCGGGGGGGACGAGCAGTACTTC. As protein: CASSPGGDEQYF.

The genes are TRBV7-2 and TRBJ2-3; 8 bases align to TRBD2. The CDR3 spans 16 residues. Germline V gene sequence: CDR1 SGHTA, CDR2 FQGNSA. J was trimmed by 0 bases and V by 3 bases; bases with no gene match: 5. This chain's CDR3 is CASSFKASGSTDTQYF. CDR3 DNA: TGTGCCAGCAGCTTCAAGGCTAGCGGGAGCACAGATACGCAGTATTTT.

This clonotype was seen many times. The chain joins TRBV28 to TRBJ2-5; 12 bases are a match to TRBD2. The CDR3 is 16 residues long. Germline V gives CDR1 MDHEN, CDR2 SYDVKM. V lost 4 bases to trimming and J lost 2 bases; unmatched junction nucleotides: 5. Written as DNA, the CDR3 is TGTGCCAGCAGTTCCCGACTAGCGGGAGAGCAAGAGACCCAGTACTTC. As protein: CASSSRLAGEQETQYF.

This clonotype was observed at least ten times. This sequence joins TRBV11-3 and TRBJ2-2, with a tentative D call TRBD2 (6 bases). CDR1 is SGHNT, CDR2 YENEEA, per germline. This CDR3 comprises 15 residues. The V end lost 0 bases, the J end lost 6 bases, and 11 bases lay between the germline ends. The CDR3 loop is CASSLDGGSSGELFF. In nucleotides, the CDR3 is TGTGCCAGCAGCTTAGACGGGGGTTCCTCCGGGGAGCTGTTTTTT.

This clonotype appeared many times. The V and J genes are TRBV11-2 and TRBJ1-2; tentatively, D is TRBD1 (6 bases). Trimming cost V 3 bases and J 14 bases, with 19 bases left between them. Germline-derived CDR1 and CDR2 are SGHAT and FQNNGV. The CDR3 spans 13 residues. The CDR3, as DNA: TGTGCCAGCAGCTTTGGACAGAGTAATTCGTATACCTTC. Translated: CASSFGQSNSYTF.

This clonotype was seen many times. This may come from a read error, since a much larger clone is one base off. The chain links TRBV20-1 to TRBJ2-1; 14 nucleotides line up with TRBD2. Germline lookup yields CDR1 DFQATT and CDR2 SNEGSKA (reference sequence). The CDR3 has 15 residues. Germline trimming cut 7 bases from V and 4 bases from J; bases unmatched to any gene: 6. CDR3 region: CSVLGLAGGYNEQFF. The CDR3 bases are TGCAGTGTCCTTGGACTAGCGGGAGGATACAATGAGCAGTTCTTC.

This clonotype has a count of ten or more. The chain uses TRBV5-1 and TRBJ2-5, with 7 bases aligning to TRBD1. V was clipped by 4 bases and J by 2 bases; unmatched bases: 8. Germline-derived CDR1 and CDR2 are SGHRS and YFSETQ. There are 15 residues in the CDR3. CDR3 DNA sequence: TGCGCCAGCAGCCCGGGACAGCCGATACAAGAGACCCAGTACTTC. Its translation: CASSPGQPIQETQYF.

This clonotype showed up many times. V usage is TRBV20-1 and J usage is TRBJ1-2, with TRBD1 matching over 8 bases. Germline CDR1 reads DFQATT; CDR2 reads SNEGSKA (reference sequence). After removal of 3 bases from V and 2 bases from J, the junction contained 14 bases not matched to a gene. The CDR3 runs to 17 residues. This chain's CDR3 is CSARETGAFNPNYGYTF. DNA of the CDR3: TGCAGTGCTAGGGAGACAGGGGCGTTTAACCCCAACTATGGCTACACCTTC.

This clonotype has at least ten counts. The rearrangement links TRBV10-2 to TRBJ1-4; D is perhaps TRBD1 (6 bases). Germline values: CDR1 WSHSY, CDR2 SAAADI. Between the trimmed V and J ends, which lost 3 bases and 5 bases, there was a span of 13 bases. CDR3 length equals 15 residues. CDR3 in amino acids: CASSDRVRGNEKLFF. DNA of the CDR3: TGCGCCAGCAGTGATAGGGTCAGGGGAAATGAAAAACTGTTTTTT.

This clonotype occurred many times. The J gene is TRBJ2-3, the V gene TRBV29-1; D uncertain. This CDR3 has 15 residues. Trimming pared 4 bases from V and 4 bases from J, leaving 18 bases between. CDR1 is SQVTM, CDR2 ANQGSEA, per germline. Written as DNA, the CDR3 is TGCAGCGTTGGAATTAGGAGTACGTGGTCAGATACGCAGTATTTT. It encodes CSVGIRSTWSDTQYF.

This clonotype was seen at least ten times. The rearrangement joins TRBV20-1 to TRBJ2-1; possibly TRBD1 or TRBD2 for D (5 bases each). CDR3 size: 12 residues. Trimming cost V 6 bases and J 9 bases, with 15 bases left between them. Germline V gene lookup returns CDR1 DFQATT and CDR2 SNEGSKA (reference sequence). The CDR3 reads CSAEGHVGEQFF. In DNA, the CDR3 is TGCAGTGCCGAGGGGCACGTTGGTGAGCAGTTCTTC.

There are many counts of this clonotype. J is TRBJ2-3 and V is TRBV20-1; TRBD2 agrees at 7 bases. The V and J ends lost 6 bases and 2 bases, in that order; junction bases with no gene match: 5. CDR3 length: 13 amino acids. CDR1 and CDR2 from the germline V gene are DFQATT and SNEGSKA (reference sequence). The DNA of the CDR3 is TGCAGTGCCAACGGGAGGCCCACAGATACGCAGTATTTT. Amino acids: CSANGRPTDTQYF.

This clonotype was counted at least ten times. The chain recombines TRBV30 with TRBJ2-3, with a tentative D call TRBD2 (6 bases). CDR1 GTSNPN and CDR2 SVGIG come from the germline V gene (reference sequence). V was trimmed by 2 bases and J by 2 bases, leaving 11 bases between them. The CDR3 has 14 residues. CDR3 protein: CAWSTSGYTDTQYF. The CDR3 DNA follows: TGTGCCTGGAGTACCAGCGGGTACACAGATACGCAGTATTTT.

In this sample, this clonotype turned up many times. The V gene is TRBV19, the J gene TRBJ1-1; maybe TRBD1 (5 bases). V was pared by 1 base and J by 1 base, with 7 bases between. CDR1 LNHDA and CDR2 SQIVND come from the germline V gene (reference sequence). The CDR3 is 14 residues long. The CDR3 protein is CASSIGQQNTEAFF. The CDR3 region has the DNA TGTGCCAGTAGTATAGGACAGCAGAACACTGAAGCTTTCTTT.

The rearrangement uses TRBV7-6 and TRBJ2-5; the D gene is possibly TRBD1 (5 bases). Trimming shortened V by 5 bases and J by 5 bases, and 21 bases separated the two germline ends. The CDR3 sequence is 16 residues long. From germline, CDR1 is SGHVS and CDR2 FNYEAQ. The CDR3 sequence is CASSLSRQGGGETQYF. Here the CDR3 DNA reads TGTGCCAGCAGCCTTTCTCGGCAGGGTGGTGGGGAGACCCAGTACTTC.

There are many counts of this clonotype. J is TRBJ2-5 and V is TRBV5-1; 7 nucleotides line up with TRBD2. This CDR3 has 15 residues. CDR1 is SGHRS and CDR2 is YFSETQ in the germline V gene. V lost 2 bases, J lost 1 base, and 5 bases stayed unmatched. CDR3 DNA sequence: TGCGCCAGCAGCTTAAGCGGGACCTCCCAAGAGACCCAGTACTTC. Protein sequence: CASSLSGTSQETQYF.

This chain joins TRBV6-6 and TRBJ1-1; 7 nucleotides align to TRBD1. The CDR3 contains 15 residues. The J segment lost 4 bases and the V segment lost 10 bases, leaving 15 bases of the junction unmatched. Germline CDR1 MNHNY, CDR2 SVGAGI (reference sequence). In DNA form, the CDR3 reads TGTGCCACAGAGGGGGCAGAGGGGCGCACCACTGAAGCTTTCTTT. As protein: CATEGAEGRTTEAFF.

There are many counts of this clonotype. The CDR3 bases are TGTGCCTGGAGATCCAGCGGGAGATTGAATGAGCAGTTCTTC. Encoded protein: CAWRSSGRLNEQFF. The chain joins TRBV30 to TRBJ2-1, with 8 bases lining up with TRBD2. Germline loops: CDR1 GTSNPN, CDR2 SVGIG (reference sequence). This CDR3 is 14 amino acids long. Trimming cost V 3 bases and J 7 bases; bases outside gene matches: 8.

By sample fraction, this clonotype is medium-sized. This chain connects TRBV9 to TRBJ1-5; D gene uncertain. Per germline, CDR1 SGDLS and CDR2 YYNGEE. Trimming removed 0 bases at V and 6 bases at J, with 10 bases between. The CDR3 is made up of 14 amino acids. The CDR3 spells CASSVGSLGQPQHF. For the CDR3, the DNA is TGTGCCAGCAGCGTAGGTTCGTTGGGTCAGCCCCAGCATTTT.

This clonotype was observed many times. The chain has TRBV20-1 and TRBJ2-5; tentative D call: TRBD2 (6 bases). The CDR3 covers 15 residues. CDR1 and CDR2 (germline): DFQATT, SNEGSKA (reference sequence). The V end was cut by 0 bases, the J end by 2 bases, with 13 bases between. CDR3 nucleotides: TGCAGTGCTAGAGACTACGGCCGGGGGCAAGAGACCCAGTACTTC. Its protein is CSARDYGRGQETQYF.

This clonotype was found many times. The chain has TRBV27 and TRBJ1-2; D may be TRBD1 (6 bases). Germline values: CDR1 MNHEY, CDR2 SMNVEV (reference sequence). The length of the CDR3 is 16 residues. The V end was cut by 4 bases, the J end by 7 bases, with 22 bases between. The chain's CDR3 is CASSYEGRGRGSGYTF. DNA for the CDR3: TGTGCCAGCAGTTATGAAGGACGGGGCAGGGGATCTGGCTACACCTTC.

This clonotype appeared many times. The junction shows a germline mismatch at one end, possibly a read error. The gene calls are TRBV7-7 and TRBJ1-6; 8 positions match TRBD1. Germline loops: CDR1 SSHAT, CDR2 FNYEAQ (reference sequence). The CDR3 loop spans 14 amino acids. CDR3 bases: TGTGCTAGCAGCGTGGGACAGGATAATTCACCCCTCCACTTT. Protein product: CASSVGQDNSPLHF.

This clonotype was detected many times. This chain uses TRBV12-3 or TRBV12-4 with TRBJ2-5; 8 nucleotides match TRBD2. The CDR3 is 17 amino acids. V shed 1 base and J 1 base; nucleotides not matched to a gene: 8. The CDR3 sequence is CASSLGGSSGFQETQYF. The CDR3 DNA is TGTGCCAGCAGTTTAGGGGGGTCTAGCGGGTTCCAAGAGACCCAGTACTTC.

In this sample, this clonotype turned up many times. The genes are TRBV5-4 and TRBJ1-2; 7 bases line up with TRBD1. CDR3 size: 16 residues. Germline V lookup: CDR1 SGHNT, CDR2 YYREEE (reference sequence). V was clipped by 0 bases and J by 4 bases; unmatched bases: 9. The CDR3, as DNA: TGTGCCAGCAGCTTGGCCGGGGGCAGGGGGTTCTATGGCTACACCTTC. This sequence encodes CASSLAGGRGFYGYTF.

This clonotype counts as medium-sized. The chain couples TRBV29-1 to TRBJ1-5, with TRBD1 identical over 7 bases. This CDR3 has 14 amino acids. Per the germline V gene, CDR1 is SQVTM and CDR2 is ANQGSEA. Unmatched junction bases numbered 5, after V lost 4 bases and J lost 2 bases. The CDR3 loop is CSVGGGAGNQPQHF. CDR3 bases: TGCAGCGTTGGAGGGGGCGCCGGCAATCAGCCCCAGCATTTT. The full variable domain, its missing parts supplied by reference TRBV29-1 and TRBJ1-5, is SAVISQKPSRDICQRGTSLTIQCQVDSQVTMMFWYRQQPGQSLTLIATANQGSEATYESGFVIDKFPISRPNLTFSTLTVSNMSPEDSSIYLCSVGGGAGNQPQHFGDGTRLSIL.